Listed below are T cell receptor beta chains from one sample, sequenced in a study of T-cell reconstitution after alpha-beta-depleted transplantation in children. One entry per CDR3 protein, called by TCRdb with MiXCR from the PCR reads. The table records tens of thousands of distinct CDR3 sequences, 14% of them present only once. This sample comprised PBMCs, mostly from graft donor cells, obtained 180 days after TCRalphabeta/CD19-depleted stem cell transplant. Source of these receptors: a male patient between 2 and 10 years old who had a stem cell transplant for acute lymphoblastic leukemia, so the T cells may come from the graft donor. Both conserved end residues are part of each CDR3. D genes are given only for firm matches. The size entry is marked missing in some rows and otherwise reads once, few, many or a size class.

J gene,clone size,D gene,V gene,CDR3 DNA,CDR3 protein
TRBJ2-4,-,-,TRBV4-2,TGTGCCAGCAGCCAAGTTCGCCTAGCCGACGGGGACATTCAGTACTTC,CASSQVRLADGDIQYF
TRBJ2-7,many,-,TRBV27,TGTGCCAGCATAGGGGCCTACGAGCAGTACTTC,CASIGAYEQYF
TRBJ2-7,-,-,TRBV20-1,TGCAGTGCTAGTGGGGGGGCCCACTACGAGCAGTACTTC,CSASGGAHYEQYF
TRBJ2-2,-,TRBD2,TRBV29-1,TGCAGCGTTGCCCTCCCCCGGGGGGTAAACACCGGGGAGCTGTTTTTT,CSVALPRGVNTGELFF
TRBJ2-1,few,TRBD1,TRBV5-1,TGCGCCAGCAGCTTGGGGGACAGTCTTACTGAGCAGTTCTTC,CASSLGDSLTEQFF
TRBJ2-3,-,TRBD2,TRBV5-6,TGTGCCAGCAGCCTTGGTCTAGCGGGAGGGTATACGCAGTATTTT,CASSLGLAGGYTQYF
TRBJ1-1,few,TRBD1,TRBV25-1,TGTGCCAGCAGTGAGTGGACAGGCGGCACTGAAGCTTTCTTT,CASSEWTGGTEAFF
TRBJ2-7,many,-,TRBV6-5,TGTGCCAGCAGTTACTCGATCCTGCGGGGAACGTACGAGCAGTACTTC,CASSYSILRGTYEQYF
TRBJ1-3,few,-,TRBV5-1,TGCGCCAGCAGTCGTGGACACCTCACTGGAAACACCATATATTTT,CASSRGHLTGNTIYF
TRBJ1-2,-,-,TRBV6-4,TGTGCCAGCAGTCACTACCTTGGGGGAATCGGCTACACCTTC,CASSHYLGGIGYTF
TRBJ2-3,few,-,TRBV5-1,TGCGCCAGCAGCTTGGGGGTGACTTCTACCACAGATACGCAGTATTTT,CASSLGVTSTTDTQYF
TRBJ2-1,few,TRBD2,TRBV6-5,TGTGCCAGCAGTTACGAGGGTCTAGCGGGGGGGGAACAGTTCTTC,CASSYEGLAGGEQFF
TRBJ1-5,few,-,TRBV4-1,TGCGCCAGCAGCCAAGTTTGGCCTCGGATCGGCAGCAATCAGCCCCAGCATTTT,CASSQVWPRIGSNQPQHF
TRBJ2-4,-,TRBD2,TRBV20-1,TGCAGTGCTAGCCCTCCTAGCGGGAGGGCCAAAGCCAAAAACATTCAGTACTTC,CSASPPSGRAKAKNIQYF
TRBJ2-7,-,-,TRBV7-9,TGTGCCAGCAGCTTAACGAGAAGATACGAGCAGTACTTC,CASSLTRRYEQYF
TRBJ2-1,few,-,TRBV20-1,TGCAGTGCTAAGCCGGGACACCTTTACAATGAGCAGTTCTTC,CSAKPGHLYNEQFF
TRBJ1-2,few,-,TRBV7-9,TGTGCCAGCAGCTTAGCGCGGACAGTCTATGGCTACACCTTC,CASSLARTVYGYTF
TRBJ2-3,-,-,TRBV6-7,TGTGCCAGCAGTCCTACGCAGTATTTT,CASSPTQYF
TRBJ2-1,many,-,TRBV5-1,TGCGCCAGCAGCTTGGCCAAAGGTTCGCACCTGTTCTTC,CASSLAKGSHLFF
TRBJ2-3,few,-,TRBV5-6,TGTGCCAGCAGCTGGGGTACGGGCAGCACAGATACGCAGTATTTT,CASSWGTGSTDTQYF
TRBJ2-5,few,TRBD2,TRBV9,TGTGCCAGCAGCCCCGGGAGGCGGATTAGCACCTCACAAGAGACCCAGTACTTC,CASSPGRRISTSQETQYF
TRBJ2-5,-,TRBD1,TRBV5-1,TGCGCCAGCAGCTTCTTCTCCCCGCGACAGGGACCCGGGACCCAGTACTTC,CASSFFSPRQGPGTQYF
TRBJ1-1,-,TRBD1,TRBV2,TGTGCCAGCAGTACGCCGGGACAGGGGGACGGGTCTGAAGCTTTCTTT,CASSTPGQGDGSEAFF
TRBJ1-4,many,TRBD1,TRBV5-5,TGTGCCAGCAGCAAGACAGGGGGAAAACTGTTTTTT,CASSKTGGKLFF
TRBJ2-3,few,-,TRBV4-1,TGCGCCAGCAGCCAAGATAGAGTTAGCACAGATACGCAGTATTTT,CASSQDRVSTDTQYF
TRBJ2-7,few,TRBD2,TRBV5-1,TGCGCCAGCAGCTTGACCCTAGCGGGAAGAGCCTACGAGCAGTACTTC,CASSLTLAGRAYEQYF
TRBJ2-3,-,-,TRBV9,TGTGCCAGCAGCGTAGGAGCGCAAGGGGATACGCAGTATTTT,CASSVGAQGDTQYF
TRBJ2-1,-,TRBD2,TRBV28,TGTGCCAGCAGCCCTTACCCGACTAGCGGGATGAGCAATGAGCAGTTCTTC,CASSPYPTSGMSNEQFF
TRBJ2-3,few,TRBD1,TRBV9,TGTGCCAGCAGCGTAGGGGGGGCAGGGGGCCACACAGATACGCAGTATTTT,CASSVGGAGGHTDTQYF
TRBJ2-6,-,-,TRBV11-1,TGTGCCAGCAGCTTAGCGCGAAGGGTCTTCTCTGGGGCCAACGTCCTGACTTTC,CASSLARRVFSGANVLTF
TRBJ2-3,-,TRBD1,TRBV11-2,TGTGCCAGCAGCCACCGGGACAGGGGGCGAACAGATACGCAGTATTTT,CASSHRDRGRTDTQYF
TRBJ2-7,-,-,TRBV6-5,TGTGCCAGCAGTTACTCACAGCCCTACGAGCAGCACTTC,CASSYSQPYEQHF
TRBJ2-3,few,-,TRBV5-8,TGTGCCAGCACCTACCTAAGCACAGATACGCAGTATTTT,CASTYLSTDTQYF
TRBJ1-1,-,-,TRBV27,TGTGCCAGCAGTCGGGACCACACTGAAGCTTTCTTT,CASSRDHTEAFF
TRBJ2-1,-,-,TRBV12-3/TRBV12-4,TGTGCCAGCAGTTTACGGGGTTCGGGCAGCAATGAGCAGTTCTTC,CASSLRGSGSNEQFF
TRBJ1-2,-,TRBD1,TRBV3-1,TGTGCCAGCAGCCCCTACAGGGGATCTAACTATGGCTACACCTTC,CASSPYRGSNYGYTF
TRBJ2-4,-,TRBD1,TRBV11-1,TGTGCCAGCAGCCCCCGGGACAGCAAAAACATTCAGTACTTC,CASSPRDSKNIQYF
TRBJ2-4,few,TRBD2,TRBV9,TGTGCCAGCAGCACTAGCGGGAGTGAAGACAAAAACATTCAGTACTTC,CASSTSGSEDKNIQYF
TRBJ1-1,-,TRBD1,TRBV7-8,TGTGCCAGCAGCTTAAAGGGTTCTGTCAGGGGGGTTCGGACTGAAGCTTTCTTT,CASSLKGSVRGVRTEAFF
TRBJ2-5,-,-,TRBV2,TGTGCCATCCGGACGGACCAAGAGACCCAGTACTTC,CAIRTDQETQYF
TRBJ1-6,few,TRBD1,TRBV29-1,TGCAGCGCTCAGGGGGCGAAGAAAGGATCACCCCTCCACTTT,CSAQGAKKGSPLHF
TRBJ1-6,-,-,TRBV10-3,TGTGCCATCACGCAGCTTTATAATTCACCCCTCCACTTT,CAITQLYNSPLHF
TRBJ1-6,-,-,TRBV7-9,TGTGCCAGCAGCTCCTGGGCCTTAGGGAATTCACCCCTCCACTTT,CASSSWALGNSPLHF
TRBJ1-2,-,-,TRBV20-1,TGCAGTGCTACCACGGGGGTAATAAACTATGGCTACACCTTC,CSATTGVINYGYTF
TRBJ2-3,few,TRBD1,TRBV12-3/TRBV12-4,TGTGCCAGCAGTCGGGACAGGGGTAGAGATACGCAGTATTTT,CASSRDRGRDTQYF
TRBJ2-3,once,-,TRBV12-3/TRBV12-4,TGTGCCAGCACTCCGACTGGTAGAACAGATACGCAGTATTTT,CASTPTGRTDTQYF
TRBJ1-1,many,-,TRBV28,TGTGCCAGCACGGGCACTGAAGCTTTCTTT,CASTGTEAFF
TRBJ2-1,few,TRBD1,TRBV6-5,TGTGCCAGCAGTTTCTCCTACACAGACAGGGGCCGGGGAAATGAGCAGTTCTTC,CASSFSYTDRGRGNEQFF
TRBJ2-7,few,TRBD1,TRBV10-1,TGCGCCAGCAGTCGCCGGGACAGGGCCTACGAGCAGTACTTC,CASSRRDRAYEQYF
TRBJ2-7,many,-,TRBV20-1,TGCAGTGCTGAAAATAGTTGGGACTCCTACGAGCAGTACTTC,CSAENSWDSYEQYF